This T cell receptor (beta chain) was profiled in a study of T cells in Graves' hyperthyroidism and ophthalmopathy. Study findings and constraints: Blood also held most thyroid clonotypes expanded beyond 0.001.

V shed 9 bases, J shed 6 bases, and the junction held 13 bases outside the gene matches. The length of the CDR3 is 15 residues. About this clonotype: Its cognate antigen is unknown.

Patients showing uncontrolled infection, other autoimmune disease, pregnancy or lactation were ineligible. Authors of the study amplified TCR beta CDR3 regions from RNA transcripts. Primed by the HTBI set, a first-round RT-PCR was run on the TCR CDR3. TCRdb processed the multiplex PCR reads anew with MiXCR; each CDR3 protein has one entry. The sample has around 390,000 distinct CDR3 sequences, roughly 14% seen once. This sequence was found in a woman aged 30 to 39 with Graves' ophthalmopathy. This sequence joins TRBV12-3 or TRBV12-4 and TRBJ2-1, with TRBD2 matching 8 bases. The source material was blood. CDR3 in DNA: TGTGCCAGTACCCCACGGGGGGGGCTTTCCAATGAGCAGTTCTTC. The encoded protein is CASTPRGGLSNEQFF.